These 32 T cell receptor beta chains share one sample of origin, sequenced in a study of cytomegalovirus exposure and HLA in healthy donors. The PCR ran on 60 Vbeta and 13 Jbeta primers. The protocol was immunoSEQ multiplex PCR, while the TCRdb copy is restricted to in-frame clones and leaves out a portion. The sample shows 120,000 or so clones, 75% to 90% of them seen only once. The sample was PBMCs. These receptors were taken from a male donor in good health and CMV-seronegative.

This chain joins TRBV18 and TRBJ1-2, with a possible D match to TRBD1 (5 bases). CDR1 and CDR2 from the germline V gene are KGHSH and LQKENI. V was clipped by 4 bases and J by 7 bases, with 7 bases between them. This CDR3 is built from 11 residues. The DNA for the CDR3 is TGTGCCAGCTCACAGGGGTCTGGCTACACCTTC. It codes for CASSQGSGYTF.

V usage is TRBV10-3 and J usage is TRBJ1-2, with D perhaps TRBD1 (6 bases). With 6 bases removed from V and 4 bases from J, the gap between germline ends came to 9 bases. In germline, CDR1 is ENHRY, CDR2 SYGVKD. CDR3 size: 12 residues. In DNA, the CDR3 is TGTGCCATCAGCCTGACAGGCTATGGCTACACCTTC. It translates to CAISLTGYGYTF.

DNA of the CDR3: TGTGCCAGCAGCGTAGGCAACATTAACTACGAGCAGTACTTC. This codes for CASSVGNINYEQYF. The chain employs TRBV9 and TRBJ2-5; no clear D. The J call is doubtful: the DNA matches TRBJ2-7 better. Germline V gene sequence: CDR1 SGDLS, CDR2 YYNGEE. This CDR3 contains 14 residues.

A few counts support this clone. This chain links TRBV7-9 with TRBJ2-1; 8 nucleotides line up with TRBD2. This CDR3 is built from 15 residues. Per the germline V gene, CDR1 is SEHNR and CDR2 is FQNEAQ (reference sequence). With 1 base clipped from V and 4 bases from J, the junction kept 3 bases outside the gene matches. The CDR3, as DNA: TGTGCCAGCAGCTTAGGAGCGGGGGTTTACAATGAGCAGTTCTTC. Translation: CASSLGAGVYNEQFF.

V usage is TRBV29-1 and J usage is TRBJ1-3; no reliable D call. Germline V gene lookup returns CDR1 SQVTM and CDR2 ANQGSEA. V lost 6 bases and J 6 bases, leaving 9 bases between the germline ends. CDR3 length equals 11 residues. The CDR3 here is CSVRTSNTIYF. The CDR3, as DNA: TGCAGCGTCCGGACTTCAAACACCATATATTTT.

The sample holds one count of this clone. V usage is TRBV12-5 and J usage is TRBJ1-2, with D perhaps TRBD1 (6 bases). The CDR3 covers 14 residues. V dropped 5 bases and J dropped 8 bases, with 18 bases sitting between them. Looked up from germline, CDR1 is LGHNT and CDR2 is FRNRAP. The CDR3 reads CASGVGQLLEGYTF. The CDR3 DNA sequence: TGTGCTAGTGGTGTAGGACAGCTCCTCGAGGGCTACACCTTC.

J is TRBJ1-6 and V is TRBV7-9; D ambiguous. Germline V gene sequence: CDR1 SEHNR, CDR2 FQNEAQ (reference sequence). CDR3 length: 14 residues. V was pared by 2 bases and J by 7 bases, with 9 bases between. The CDR3, as DNA: TGTGCCAGCAGCTTAATCCAGAGGAATTCACCCCTCCACTTT. Protein sequence: CASSLIQRNSPLHF.

V is TRBV7-9 and J is TRBJ1-4; no clear D gene. V dropped 8 bases and J dropped 7 bases, with 17 bases sitting between them. CDR3 length: 14 residues. Germline V lookup: CDR1 SEHNR, CDR2 FQNEAQ (reference sequence). In DNA, the CDR3 is TGTGCCAGCTCCGAGGCTGCTCTCGGTGAAAAACTGTTTTTT. Protein sequence: CASSEAALGEKLFF.

In this sample, this clone turned up once. The V call is TRBV15, the J call TRBJ2-1; D gene unclear. CDR3 length: 14 amino acids. The germline gives CDR1 LNHNV, CDR2 YYDKDF (reference sequence). V was shortened by 3 bases and J by 6 bases, with 12 bases between the two germline ends. The DNA of the CDR3 is TGTGCCACCAGCAGTCACTACGCTTCCAATGAGCAGTTCTTC. Its protein is CATSSHYASNEQFF.

The chain is built from TRBV28 and TRBJ1-4; a weak D match, TRBD1 (5 bases). CDR1 MDHEN and CDR2 SYDVKM come from the germline V gene. V gave up 4 bases and J gave up 10 bases, with 19 bases separating them. The CDR3 extends over 15 amino acids. The CDR3 bases are TGTGCCAGCAGTTCTCCGGGACTCAACGGCGGAAAACTGTTTTTT. Translating it yields CASSSPGLNGGKLFF.

V gene TRBV4-1 combines with J gene TRBJ1-3; tentatively, D is TRBD1 (5 bases). V lost 4 bases and J 4 bases, leaving 11 bases between the germline ends. In germline, CDR1 is MGHRA, CDR2 YSYEKL. This CDR3 comprises 14 residues. CDR3 amino acids: CASSRGDGGNTIYF. The CDR3 nucleotides read TGCGCCAGCAGCCGGGGGGACGGCGGAAACACCATATATTTT.

Note on this clone: Other DNA sequences within the sample encode an identical CDR3. J is TRBJ1-1 and V is TRBV5-1; 9 bases agree with TRBD1. The CDR3 runs 15 residues. Germline values: CDR1 SGHRS, CDR2 YFSETQ. Germline trimming cut 2 bases from V and 4 bases from J; bases unmatched to any gene: 6. The CDR3 nucleotides read TGCGCCAGCAGCTTAATTGGACAGGGGAGCACTGAAGCTTTCTTT. This sequence encodes CASSLIGQGSTEAFF.

The J gene is TRBJ1-2, the V gene TRBV2, with 7 bases lining up with TRBD1. V gave up 3 bases and J gave up 8 bases; unmatched junction bases: 9. CDR3 length equals 14 residues. Germline loops: CDR1 SNHLY, CDR2 FYNNEI. CDR3 loop: CASSELAGGYGYTF. DNA for the CDR3: TGTGCCAGCAGTGAGTTGGCAGGGGGGTACGGCTACACCTTC.

J is TRBJ2-5 and V is TRBV29-1; 9 positions agree with TRBD1. The J call is doubtful: the DNA matches TRBJ2-7 better. Germline values: CDR1 SQVTM, CDR2 ANQGSEA. The CDR3 runs 13 residues. The CDR3 region has the DNA TGCAGCGTTGCGGGACAGGGAGTCCGCGAGCAGTACTTC. Its translation: CSVAGQGVREQYF.

V gene TRBV2 combines with J gene TRBJ1-2; tentatively, D is TRBD1 (6 bases). The CDR3 has 12 amino acids. Germline CDR1 SNHLY, CDR2 FYNNEI. Trimming left V 10 bases short and J 3 bases short, with 12 bases between. CDR3 nucleotide sequence: TGTGCCACTCCGGGACAACACTATGGCTACACCTTC. Translated: CATPGQHYGYTF.

CDR3 in DNA: TGTGCGTACCGGGAGGGGAGGAATGACTATGGCTACACCTTC. This sequence encodes CAYREGRNDYGYTF. This chain uses TRBV30 with TRBJ1-2; possibly TRBD1 for D (5 bases). Looked up from germline, CDR1 is GTSNPN and CDR2 is SVGIG (reference sequence). CDR3 size: 14 residues.

The chain has TRBV5-1 and TRBJ1-2; D unclear. The germline V gene encodes CDR1 SGHRS and CDR2 YFSETQ. The CDR3 runs 13 residues. Deletions cut 0 bases from V and 8 bases from J, with 11 bases between. Here the CDR3 DNA reads TGCGCCAGCAGCTTGGCCCTCCAGGCGGGCTACACCTTC. Encoded protein: CASSLALQAGYTF.

The V call is TRBV2, the J call TRBJ2-3, with D perhaps matching TRBD2 (5 bases). Trimming stripped 7 bases from V and 6 bases from J, with 17 bases between. From germline, CDR1 is SNHLY and CDR2 FYNNEI. CDR3 length equals 14 residues. The DNA of the CDR3 is TGTGCCAGCAAAGCGGAGATAAGTTTGGATACGCAGTATTTT. Protein: CASKAEISLDTQYF.

J is TRBJ2-3 and V is TRBV6-1, with TRBD2 matching 12 bases. Germline trimming cut 2 bases from V and 5 bases from J; bases unmatched to any gene: 5. The CDR3 spans 16 residues. Germline lookup yields CDR1 MNHNS and CDR2 SASEGT. Here the CDR3 reads CASSESRLAGVDTQYF. The CDR3 DNA is TGTGCCAGCAGTGAATCCCGACTAGCGGGGGTAGATACGCAGTATTTT.

The rearrangement uses TRBV7-9 and TRBJ1-1; D is possibly TRBD1 (5 bases). CDR3 size: 13 residues. Trimming shortened V by 3 bases and J by 4 bases, and 9 bases separated the two germline ends. CDR1 is SEHNR and CDR2 is FQNEAQ in the germline V gene (reference sequence). The CDR3 region has the DNA TGTGCCAGCAGCTTCTTGCAGGGCACTGAAGCTTTCTTT. This codes for CASSFLQGTEAFF.

This clone was recorded only once. This sequence joins TRBV27 and TRBJ1-2, with 7 bases that match TRBD1. Germline values: CDR1 MNHEY, CDR2 SMNVEV (reference sequence). CDR3 length: 13 amino acids. J gave up 8 bases and V 2 bases, and 5 bases lay outside the gene matches. CDR3 protein: CASSLRGPGGYTF. The CDR3 DNA is TGTGCCAGCAGTTTAAGGGGGCCAGGGGGCTACACCTTC.

As regards this clone: A read error may account for a junction end that differs from germline. The V and J genes are TRBV19 and TRBJ1-1; D is unclear. Germline V gene data show CDR1 as LNHDA and CDR2 as SQIVND (reference sequence). This CDR3 spans 15 amino acids. The CDR3, as DNA: TGTGCCAGTAGCCCCGGGGTGGGAAAGAACACTGAAGCTTCCTTT. It translates to CASSPGVGKNTEASF.

This clone appeared a single time. The rearrangement links TRBV5-4 to TRBJ2-1, with 10 bases fitting TRBD1. Germline trimming cut 0 bases from V and 7 bases from J; bases unmatched to any gene: 4. The CDR3 has 15 amino acids. Per the germline V gene, CDR1 is SGHNT and CDR2 is YYREEE (reference sequence). The CDR3 protein is CASSLGQGARNEQFF. The CDR3, as DNA: TGTGCCAGCAGCTTGGGACAGGGGGCCAGAAATGAGCAGTTCTTC.

This clone was counted a few times. The V and J genes are TRBV2 and TRBJ2-2; 7 nucleotides match TRBD2. The CDR3 sequence is 14 residues long. The germline V gene has CDR1 SNHLY and CDR2 FYNNEI. Trimming removed 8 bases from V and 2 bases from J; junction bases left unmatched: 5. CDR3 amino acids: CASQRGGNTGELFF. The CDR3 nucleotides read TGTGCCAGCCAGCGCGGGGGTAACACCGGGGAGCTGTTTTTT. The whole variable domain, filled in from reference TRBV2 and TRBJ2-2, reads EPEVTQTPSHQVTQMGQEVILRCVPISNHLYFYWYRQILGQKVEFLVSFYNNEISEKSEIFDDQFSVERPDGSNFTLKIRSTKLEDSAMYFCASQRGGNTGELFFGEGSRLTVL.

This sequence joins TRBV27 and TRBJ2-1, with 8 nucleotides matching TRBD1. Germline-derived CDR1 and CDR2 are MNHEY and SMNVEV (reference sequence). V was pared by 3 bases and J by 2 bases, with 6 bases of the junction left unmatched. The CDR3 extends over 16 amino acids. For the CDR3, the DNA is TGTGCCAGCAGTTTGTCCGGACAGGGACCCTACAATGAGCAGTTCTTC. Translated, it gives CASSLSGQGPYNEQFF.

This clone appeared a few times. The V call is TRBV5-4, the J call TRBJ2-5; TRBD1 matches at 8 bases. CDR1 is SGHNT, CDR2 YYREEE, per germline (reference sequence). CDR3 size: 14 residues. V was clipped by 7 bases and J by 5 bases; unmatched bases: 10. The CDR3 loop is CASAAQGQGETQYF. The CDR3, as DNA: TGTGCCAGCGCAGCTCAAGGACAGGGCGAGACCCAGTACTTC.

This rearrangement joins TRBV7-2 to TRBJ1-2; tentative D call: TRBD1 (5 bases). V was trimmed by 0 bases and J by 4 bases, leaving 15 bases between them. CDR3 length equals 16 residues. Germline V gene sequence: CDR1 SGHTA, CDR2 FQGNSA. The CDR3 DNA is TGTGCCAGCAGCTTAGCGCAGGGTGGCTCTCTCTATGGCTACACCTTC. It specifies CASSLAQGGSLYGYTF.

The gene calls are TRBV5-1 and TRBJ1-1; D might be TRBD1 (6 bases). Deletions cut 7 bases from V and 1 base from J, with 17 bases between. CDR3 size: 15 residues. Germline V gene data show CDR1 as SGHRS and CDR2 as YFSETQ. The CDR3 DNA reads as TGCGCCAGCCAACCTCCGGACAGAGCGAACACTGAAGCTTTCTTT. This translates into CASQPPDRANTEAFF. Combining the CDR3 with reference TRBV5-1 and TRBJ1-1 gives the whole variable domain KAGVTQTPRYLIKTRGQQVTLSCSPISGHRSVSWYQQTPGQGLQFLFEYFSETQRNKGNFPGRFSGRQFSNSRSEMNVSTLELGDSALYLCASQPPDRANTEAFFGQGTRLTVV.

This chain connects TRBV11-2 to TRBJ2-3; 8 bases line up with TRBD2. With V trimmed by 0 bases and J by 0 bases, 8 bases remained unmatched. This CDR3 has 18 amino acids. From germline, CDR1 is SGHAT and CDR2 FQNNGV. The CDR3 region is CASSLDDPAGESTDTQYF. The CDR3 DNA follows: TGTGCCAGCAGCTTAGATGATCCAGCGGGGGAGAGCACAGATACGCAGTATTTT.

The V and J genes are TRBV5-1 and TRBJ1-1, with 7 positions matching TRBD1. This CDR3 is built from 15 residues. Germline assignment: CDR1 SGHRS and CDR2 YFSETQ. V lost 4 bases to trimming and J lost 4 bases; unmatched junction nucleotides: 10. CDR3 loop: CASSRRQGSGTEAFF. DNA of the CDR3: TGCGCCAGCAGCCGTCGACAGGGTTCGGGCACTGAAGCTTTCTTT.

The chain recombines TRBV4-2 with TRBJ1-3; D call uncertain. Trimming left V 0 bases short and J 2 bases short, with 14 bases between. Looked up from germline, CDR1 is LGHNA and CDR2 is YNFKEQ. This CDR3 is 17 amino acids long. The CDR3 nucleotides are TGTGCCAGCAGCCAAGATCCCGCCAGATCCACTGGAAACACCATATATTTT. This translates into CASSQDPARSTGNTIYF.

The CDR3 loop is CASRTRQDANYGYTF. As DNA, the CDR3 is TGTGCCAGCAGGACCAGACAGGACGCCAACTATGGCTACACCTTC. The J gene is TRBJ1-2, the V gene TRBV6-1; tentative D call: TRBD1 (6 bases). CDR1 MNHNS and CDR2 SASEGT come from the germline V gene. Trimming shortened V by 6 bases and J by 2 bases, and 16 bases separated the two germline ends. The CDR3 spans 15 residues.